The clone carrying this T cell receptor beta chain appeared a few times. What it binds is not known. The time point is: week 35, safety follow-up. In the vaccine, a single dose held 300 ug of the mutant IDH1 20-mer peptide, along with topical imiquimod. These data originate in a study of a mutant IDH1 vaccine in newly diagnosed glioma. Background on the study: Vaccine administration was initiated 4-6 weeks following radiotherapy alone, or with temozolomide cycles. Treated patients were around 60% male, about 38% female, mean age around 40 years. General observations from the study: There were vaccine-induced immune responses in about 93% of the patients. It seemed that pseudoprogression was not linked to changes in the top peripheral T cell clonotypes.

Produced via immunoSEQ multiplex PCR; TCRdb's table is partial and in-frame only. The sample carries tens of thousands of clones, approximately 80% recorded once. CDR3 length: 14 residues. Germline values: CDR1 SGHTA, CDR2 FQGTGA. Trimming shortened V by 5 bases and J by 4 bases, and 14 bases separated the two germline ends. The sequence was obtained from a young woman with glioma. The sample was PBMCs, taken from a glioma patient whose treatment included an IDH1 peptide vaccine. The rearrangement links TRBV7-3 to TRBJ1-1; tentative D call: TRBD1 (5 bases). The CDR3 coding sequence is TGTGCCAGCAGCCTCTGGGGAGGGACCACTGAAGCTTTCTTT. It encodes CASSLWGGTTEAFF.